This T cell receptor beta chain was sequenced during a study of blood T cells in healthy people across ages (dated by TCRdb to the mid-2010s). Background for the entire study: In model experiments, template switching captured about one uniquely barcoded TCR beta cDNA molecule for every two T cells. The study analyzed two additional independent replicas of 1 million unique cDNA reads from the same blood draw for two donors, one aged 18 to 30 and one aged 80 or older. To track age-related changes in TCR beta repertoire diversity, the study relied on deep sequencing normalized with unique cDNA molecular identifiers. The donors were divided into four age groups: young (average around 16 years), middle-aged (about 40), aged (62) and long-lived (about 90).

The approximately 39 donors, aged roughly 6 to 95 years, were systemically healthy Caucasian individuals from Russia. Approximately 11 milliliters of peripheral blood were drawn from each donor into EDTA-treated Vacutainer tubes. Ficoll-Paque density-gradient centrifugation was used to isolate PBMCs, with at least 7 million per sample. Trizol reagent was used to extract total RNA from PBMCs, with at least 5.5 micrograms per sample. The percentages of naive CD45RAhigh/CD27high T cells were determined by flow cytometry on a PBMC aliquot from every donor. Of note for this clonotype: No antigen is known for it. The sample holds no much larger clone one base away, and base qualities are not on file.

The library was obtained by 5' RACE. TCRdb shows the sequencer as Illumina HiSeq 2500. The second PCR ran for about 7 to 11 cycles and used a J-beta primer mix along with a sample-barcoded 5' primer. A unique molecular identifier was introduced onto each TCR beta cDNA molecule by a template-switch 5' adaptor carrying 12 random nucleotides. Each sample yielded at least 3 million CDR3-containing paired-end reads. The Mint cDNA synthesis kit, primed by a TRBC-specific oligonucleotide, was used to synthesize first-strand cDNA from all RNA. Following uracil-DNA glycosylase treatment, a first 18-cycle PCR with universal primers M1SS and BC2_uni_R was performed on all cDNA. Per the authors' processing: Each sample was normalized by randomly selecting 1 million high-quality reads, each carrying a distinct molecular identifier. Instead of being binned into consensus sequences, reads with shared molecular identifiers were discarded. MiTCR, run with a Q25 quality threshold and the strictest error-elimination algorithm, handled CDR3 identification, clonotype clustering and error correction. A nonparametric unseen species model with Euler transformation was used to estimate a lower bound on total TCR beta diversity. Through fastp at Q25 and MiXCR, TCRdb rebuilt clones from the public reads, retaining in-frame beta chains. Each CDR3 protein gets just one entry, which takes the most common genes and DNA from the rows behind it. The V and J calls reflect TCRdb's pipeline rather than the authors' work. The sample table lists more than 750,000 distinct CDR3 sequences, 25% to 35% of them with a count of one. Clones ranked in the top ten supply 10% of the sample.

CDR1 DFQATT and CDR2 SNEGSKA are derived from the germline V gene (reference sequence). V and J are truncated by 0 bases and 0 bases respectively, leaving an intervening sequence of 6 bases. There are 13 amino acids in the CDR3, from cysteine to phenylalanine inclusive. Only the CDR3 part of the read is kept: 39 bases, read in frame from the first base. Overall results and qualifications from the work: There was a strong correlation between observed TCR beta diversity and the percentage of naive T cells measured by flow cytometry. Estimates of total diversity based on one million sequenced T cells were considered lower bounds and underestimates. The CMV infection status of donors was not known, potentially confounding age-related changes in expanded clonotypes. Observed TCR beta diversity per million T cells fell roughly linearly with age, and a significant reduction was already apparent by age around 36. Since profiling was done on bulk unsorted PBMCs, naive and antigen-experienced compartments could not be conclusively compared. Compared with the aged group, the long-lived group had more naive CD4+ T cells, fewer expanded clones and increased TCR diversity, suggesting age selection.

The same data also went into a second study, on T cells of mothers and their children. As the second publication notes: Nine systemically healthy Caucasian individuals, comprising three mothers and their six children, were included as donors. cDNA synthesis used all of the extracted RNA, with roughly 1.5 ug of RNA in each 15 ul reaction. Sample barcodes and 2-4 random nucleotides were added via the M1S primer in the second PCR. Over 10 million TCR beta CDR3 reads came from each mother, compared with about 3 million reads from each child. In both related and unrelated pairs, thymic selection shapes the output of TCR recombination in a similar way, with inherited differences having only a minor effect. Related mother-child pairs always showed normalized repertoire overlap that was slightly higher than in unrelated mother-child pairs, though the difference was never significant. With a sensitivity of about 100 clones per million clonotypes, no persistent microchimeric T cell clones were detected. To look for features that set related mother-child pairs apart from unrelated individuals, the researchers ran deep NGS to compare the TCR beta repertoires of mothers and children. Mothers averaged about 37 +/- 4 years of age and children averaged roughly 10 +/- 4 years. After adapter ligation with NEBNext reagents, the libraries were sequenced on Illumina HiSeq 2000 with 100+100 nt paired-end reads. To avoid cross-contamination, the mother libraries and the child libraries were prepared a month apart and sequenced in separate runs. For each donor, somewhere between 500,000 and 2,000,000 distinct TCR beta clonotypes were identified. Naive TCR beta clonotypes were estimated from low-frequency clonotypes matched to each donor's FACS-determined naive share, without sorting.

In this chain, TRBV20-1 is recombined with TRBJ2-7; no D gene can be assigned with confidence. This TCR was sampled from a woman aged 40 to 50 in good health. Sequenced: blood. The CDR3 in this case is CSARDMNSYEQYF. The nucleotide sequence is TGCAGTGCTAGAGATATGAACTCCTACGAGCAGTACTTC.